This TCR beta chain was recovered during a study of breast tumors, draining lymph nodes, adjacent tissues. Regarding the study as a whole: Data only fit, rather than demonstrated, lymph node origin of most tumor T cells. Luminal-like breast cancer showed significantly greater tumor-nontumor repertoire similarity than basal-like breast cancer did. Tumor repertoires ranked between lymph nodes and nontumor tissue in diversity, with V and J gene preferences. Most tumor T cells seemingly derive from lymph node, then expand in tumor.

TCRdb passed the multiplex PCR reads through MiXCR, listing each CDR3 protein once. The table lists approximately 13,000 distinct CDR3 sequences, less than 85% of them singletons. Turning to this clonotype: Its specificity is not known.

This CDR3 has 14 amino acids. Trimming stripped 7 bases from V and 4 bases from J, with 16 bases between. Per germline, CDR1 SEHNR and CDR2 FQNEAQ (reference sequence). Sequencing was performed on tumor-adjacent breast tissue. This chain joins TRBV7-9 and TRBJ1-2; D uncertain. The receptor was derived from a female donor with breast cancer. Some clones in this sample may be carry-over from other donors' samples. The CDR3 loop is CASTLDFGGYGYTF. CDR3 coding DNA: TGTGCCAGCACCCTAGACTTTGGTGGCTATGGCTACACCTTC.